This T cell receptor (beta chain) derives from a study of low-dose radiotherapy and immunotherapy resistance in tumors. Study summary: The fractionation for Cohort 1 was 0.5 Gy per fraction every 2 weeks, totaling 6.5 Gy. Patients took aspirin 300 mg by mouth once daily. This continued for four cycles, starting on cycle 1 day 1.

Time point in this sample: before trial treatment. Treatment of the donors consisted of nivolumab and ipilimumab (plus aspirin, low-dose cyclophosphamide and low-dose radiotherapy). CDR1 is SEHNR and CDR2 is FQNEAQ in the germline V gene (reference sequence). V was shortened by 5 bases and J by 8 bases, with 16 bases between the two germline ends. The length of the CDR3 is 15 residues. This clonotype occurred many times. Primers targeting TRAV and TRBV primed first-strand cDNA, covering alpha and beta chains. TCRs were put through roughly 20 PCR cycles of amplification with Phusion. A constant-region primer and the V-primer adapter served as the primer pair. The isolated mRNA underwent amplification through in vitro transcription. TCRdb re-called the reads through MiXCR, storing one row per CDR3 protein. The repertoire holds 35,000 to 50,000 distinct CDR3 sequences, with less than 40% as singletons.

The sequence came from a male donor with gallbladder cancer. Here the sequenced sample was PBMCs, taken before treatment. This chain links TRBV7-9 with TRBJ1-6; D not resolved. DNA for the CDR3: TGTGCCAGCAGCCCCCGGATGAGCGAGCATTCACCCCTCCACTTT. This translates into CASSPRMSEHSPLHF.